This T cell receptor beta chain was retrieved from a study of radiotherapy plus CTLA-4 blockade in lung cancer. Across the whole study: Patients showed objective responses in about 20% of cases and disease control in more than 25%.

This clone was seen a single time. The antigen is unknown. V was shortened by 2 bases and J by 6 bases, with 7 bases between the two germline ends. CDR3 length: 12 residues. CDR1 GTSNPN and CDR2 SVGIG come from the germline V gene (reference sequence). Notes on the study in general: TCR clones from tumors expanded in blood after radiotherapy plus ipilimumab. Increased serum interferon-beta after radiation also reportedly predicted response strongly.

Profiled with immunoSEQ multiplex PCR; TCRdb holds only in-frame clones, not every one. The table lists around 59,000 clones, less than 75% of them singletons. Participants had chemo-refractory metastatic non-small-cell lung cancer and were treated with focal radiation plus ipilimumab CTLA-4 blockade. The clonotype was recovered from a human donor with non-small cell lung cancer whose response to radiotherapy plus ipilimumab could not be evaluated. The V call is TRBV30, the J call TRBJ2-2; a possible D gene is TRBD1 (6 bases). Sequenced here: peripheral blood, sampled from a patient treated with radiotherapy plus ipilimumab. The DNA of the CDR3 is TGTGCCTGGAGTCCAGGGGCCGGGGAGCTGTTTTTT. It yields the protein CAWSPGAGELFF. The full variable domain, rest sourced from reference TRBV30 and TRBJ2-2, is SQTIHQWPATLVQPVGSPLSLECTVEGTSNPNLYWYRQAAGRGLQLLFYSVGIGQISSEVPQNLSASRPQDRQFILSSKKLLLSDSGFYLCAWSPGAGELFFGEGSRLTVL.